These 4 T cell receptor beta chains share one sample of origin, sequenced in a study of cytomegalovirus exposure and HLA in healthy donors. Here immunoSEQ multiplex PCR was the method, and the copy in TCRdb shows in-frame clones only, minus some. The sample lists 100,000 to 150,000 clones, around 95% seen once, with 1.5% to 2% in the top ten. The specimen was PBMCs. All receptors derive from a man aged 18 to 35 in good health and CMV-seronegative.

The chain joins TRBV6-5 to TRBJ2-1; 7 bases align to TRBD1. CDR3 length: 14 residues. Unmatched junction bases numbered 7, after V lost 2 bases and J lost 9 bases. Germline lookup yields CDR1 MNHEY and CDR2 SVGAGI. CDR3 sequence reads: CASSYLAHRGEQFF. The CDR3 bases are TGTGCCAGCAGTTACCTAGCCCACAGGGGTGAGCAGTTCTTC.

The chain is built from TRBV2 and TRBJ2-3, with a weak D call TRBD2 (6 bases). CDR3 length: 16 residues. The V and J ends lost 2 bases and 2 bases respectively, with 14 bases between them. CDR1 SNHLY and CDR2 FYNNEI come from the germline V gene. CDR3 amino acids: CASSERLGLNTDTQYF. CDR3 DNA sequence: TGTGCCAGCAGTGAACGACTAGGCCTAAACACAGATACGCAGTATTTT.

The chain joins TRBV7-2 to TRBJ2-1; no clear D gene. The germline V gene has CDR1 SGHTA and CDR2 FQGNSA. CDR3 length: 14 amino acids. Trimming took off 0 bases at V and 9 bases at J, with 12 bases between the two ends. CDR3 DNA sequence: TGTGCCAGCAGCTTAGCGAGGCTAGTGGGTGAGCAGTTCTTC. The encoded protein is CASSLARLVGEQFF.

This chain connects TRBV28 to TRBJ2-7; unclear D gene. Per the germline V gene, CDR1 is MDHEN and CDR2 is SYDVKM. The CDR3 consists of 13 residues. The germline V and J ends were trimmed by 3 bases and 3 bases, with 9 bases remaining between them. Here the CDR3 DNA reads TGTGCCAGCAGTTTCGAGGCCGTCTACGAGCAGTACTTC. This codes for CASSFEAVYEQYF.